This entry is about one TCR beta chain. These data originate in a study of blood T cell repertoires in COVID-19. Study context: T cells, B-cell-depleted T cells, or PBMCs provided the cDNA or gDNA that served as material.

As processed by the authors: Reference gene primers were amplified, and this amplification served to estimate nucleated cell counts. Assay: immunoSEQ multiplex PCR; the TCRdb copy retains only in-frame clones and omits some. D and trimming were read from the DNA, whereas the V and J calls and clone size are those reported in that table. The sample holds roughly 200,000 clones, roughly 90% seen once. V lost 0 bases to trimming and J lost 7 bases, with 13 bases between them. The CDR3 spans 14 residues. Germline V gene lookup returns CDR1 LGHNA and CDR2 YSLEER. The genes are TRBV4-3 and TRBJ2-7; D gene unclear. The sample comprised peripheral blood. This receptor was obtained from a man between 65 and 85 years old with acute or convalescent COVID-19. CDR3 DNA: TGCGCCAGCAGCCAAGACACGGGTCTCGGGGAGCAGTACTTC. Translating it yields CASSQDTGLGEQYF.